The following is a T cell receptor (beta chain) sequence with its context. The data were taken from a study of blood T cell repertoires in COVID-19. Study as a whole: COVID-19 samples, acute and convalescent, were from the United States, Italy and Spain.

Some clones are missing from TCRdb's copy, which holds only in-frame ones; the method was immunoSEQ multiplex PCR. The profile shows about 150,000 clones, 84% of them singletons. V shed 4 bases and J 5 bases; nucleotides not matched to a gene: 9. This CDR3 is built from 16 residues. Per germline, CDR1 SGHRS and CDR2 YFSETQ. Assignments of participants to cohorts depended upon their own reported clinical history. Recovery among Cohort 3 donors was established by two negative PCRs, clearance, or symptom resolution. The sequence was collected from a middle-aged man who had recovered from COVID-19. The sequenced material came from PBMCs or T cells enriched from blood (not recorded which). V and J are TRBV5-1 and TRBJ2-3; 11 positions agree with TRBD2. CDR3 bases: TGCGCCAGCAGCCCCTTAGCGGGGGGGCCTGTAGATACGCAGTATTTT. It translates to CASSPLAGGPVDTQYF.